These 31 T cell receptor beta chains share one sample of origin, sequenced in a study of T cell clonality in common variable immunodeficiency (dated by TCRdb to between 2015 and 2016). Preparation of the library involved the immunoSEQ multiplex PCR assay. Imported from immuneACCESS, the table was reduced by TCRdb to in-frame sequences with V and J called. These copies leave out some clones; in studies compared against another copy, an unresolved V gene accounts for under half, and the cause of the remainder is not known. Listed for this sample are tens of thousands of clones, none observed only a single time. Clones ranked in the top ten supply around 3% of the sample. Their cognate antigens are unknown. The study at large found these results: Fewer deletions and N-nucleotide insertions were reportedly observed in CVID TCRbeta sequences, and highly modified clones with 13 or more V deletions were reportedly absent from CVID TCRbeta sequences.

The sequenced sample consisted of peripheral blood mononuclear cells. The origin of the receptors is a human donor with common variable immunodeficiency.

In the case of this clone: The read terminates 3 residues before the CDR3 end, so the remaining end is supplied by the germline J gene. The V and J genes are TRBV29-1 and TRBJ1-2; 7 positions agree with TRBD1. This CDR3 is 13 amino acids long. CDR1 and CDR2 from the germline V gene are SQVTM and ANQGSEA. V was pared by 5 bases and J by 7 bases, with 10 bases of the junction left unmatched. CDR3 DNA (partial): TGCAGCGTTCCTGGGACAGTCCAACCTGGC. This encodes CSVPGTVQPG. The entire CDR3 sequence reads CSVPGTVQPGYTF.

Details on this clone: Sequencing ends 3 residues short of the CDR3 end; the germline J gene provides the rest. This chain joins TRBV30 and TRBJ2-7; 8 bases fit TRBD2. With 1 base clipped from V and 3 bases from J, the junction kept 5 bases outside the gene matches. The CDR3 contains 14 residues. Germline CDR1 GTSNPN, CDR2 SVGIG (reference sequence). The part of the CDR3 DNA that was read is TGTGCCTGGAGTGGGGGAACTAGCGGCTACGAG. Its protein product is CAWSGGTSGYE. The whole CDR3 sequence reads CAWSGGTSGYEQYF.

There are many counts of this clone. The DNA ends 3 residues before the CDR3 does, and the rest of the CDR3 is filled in from the germline J gene. The chain has TRBV14 and TRBJ2-7, with D unresolved. CDR3 size: 14 residues. Looked up from germline, CDR1 is SGHDN and CDR2 is FVKESK. Trimming cost V 4 bases and J 2 bases, with 12 bases left between them. The CDR3 reads CASSPLAFPYEQYF. The CDR3 DNA, read in part, is TGTGCCAGCAGCCCATTGGCCTTCCCCTACGAG.

In this sample, this clone turned up many times. CDR3 region: CASSLFGNTEAFF. CDR3 DNA (partial): TGCGCCAGCAGCTTGTTCGGGAACACTGAA. The chain employs TRBV5-1 and TRBJ1-1; D unclear. Read coverage stops 3 residues before the CDR3 terminus; the germline J gene supplies the remainder. Germline lookup yields CDR1 SGHRS and CDR2 YFSETQ. Trimming pared 1 base from V and 1 base from J, leaving 5 bases between. CDR3 length equals 13 residues.

This clone was recorded many times. The missing CDR3 end, 3 residues past where the read stops, is filled in from the germline J gene. The gene calls are TRBV18 and TRBJ2-3; possibly TRBD2 for D (7 bases). CDR1 and CDR2 (germline): KGHSH, LQKENI. This CDR3 contains 17 residues. V shed 1 base and J shed 2 bases, with 16 bases lying between them. The chain's CDR3 is CASSPLVTGGPTDTQYF. The CDR3 bases that were read are TGTGCCAGCTCACCACTCGTTACGGGGGGCCCCACAGATACG.

This clone appeared many times. CDR3 DNA (partial): TGCGCCAGTTGGACAGGGGGCCCCCTCAGCTCCTACAATGAG. Protein: CASWTGGPLSSYNE. The whole CDR3 sequence is CASWTGGPLSSYNEQFF. This sequence joins TRBV5-1 and TRBJ2-1; the match to TRBD1 covers 11 bases. The read ends 3 residues before the CDR3 terminus; that terminus is restored from the germline J gene. J lost 0 bases, V lost 8 bases, and 10 bases had no gene match. The CDR3 has 17 amino acids. Germline CDR1 and CDR2: SGHRS and YFSETQ.

This clone was seen at least ten times. Sequencing ends 3 residues short of the CDR3 end; the germline J gene provides the rest. The V call is TRBV18, the J call TRBJ2-1; TRBD2 is a possible D gene (6 bases). The CDR3 runs to 15 residues. CDR1 and CDR2 from the germline V gene are KGHSH and LQKENI. V was cut by 2 bases and J by 6 bases, with 14 bases left in between. The sequenced part of the CDR3 DNA is TGTGCCAGCTCACCAATGACGGGACTTATCAATGAG. Translated: CASSPMTGLINE. The whole CDR3 protein is CASSPMTGLINEQFF.

This clone has at least ten counts. The read halts 3 residues ahead of the CDR3 end, with the missing end drawn from the germline J gene. The chain joins TRBV2 to TRBJ1-4; D is perhaps TRBD1 (6 bases). This CDR3 region has 15 residues. The germline gives CDR1 SNHLY, CDR2 FYNNEI. Trimming removed 4 bases at V and 3 bases at J, with 12 bases between. The DNA read from the CDR3 is TGTGCCAGCAGTGGACTGACAGGTGCTAATGAAAAA. As protein: CASSGLTGANEK. The full CDR3 protein is CASSGLTGANEKLFF.

Many counts were recorded for this clone. The read stops 3 residues short of the end of the CDR3; the missing end is completed from the germline J gene. This chain uses TRBV7-2 with TRBJ2-2, with D perhaps TRBD2 (6 bases). Trimming pared 0 bases from V and 4 bases from J, leaving 9 bases between. This CDR3 spans 15 amino acids. The germline V gene has CDR1 SGHTA and CDR2 FQGNSA. The CDR3 region is CASSLAGAGTGELFF. The sequenced CDR3 bases are TGTGCCAGCAGCTTAGCGGGAGCGGGCACCGGGGAG.

This clone was seen only a few times. The read gets to within 3 residues of the CDR3 end, and the germline J gene fills in the rest. The genes are TRBV20-1 and TRBJ2-1; D uncertain. This CDR3 region has 15 residues. Between the trimmed V and J ends, which lost 3 bases and 6 bases, there was a span of 18 bases. Germline V gene data show CDR1 as DFQATT and CDR2 as SNEGSKA (reference sequence). CDR3 protein: CSARPAVPTLNEQFF. The CDR3 DNA, read in part, is TGCAGTGCTAGGCCTGCGGTTCCTACCCTCAATGAG.

There are many counts of this clone. The read terminates 3 residues ahead of where the CDR3 ends, so the germline J gene completes it. The rearrangement joins TRBV7-3 to TRBJ2-5; 7 bases map to TRBD1. Germline CDR1 SGHTA, CDR2 FQGTGA. V trimming: 1 base; J trimming: 0 bases; junction bases outside the gene matches: 8. CDR3 length: 17 amino acids. The CDR3 spells CASSLIPLGQNQETQYF. Incomplete CDR3 DNA: TGTGCCAGCAGCTTAATTCCCCTGGGACAGAACCAAGAGACC.

This clone was seen many times. The CDR3 extends 3 residues past the end of the read, so its final part is completed from the germline J gene. The chain carries TRBV30 and TRBJ2-1; D ambiguous. The CDR3 sequence is 12 residues long. The germline V and J ends were trimmed by 2 bases and 6 bases, with 8 bases remaining between them. Germline V gene data show CDR1 as GTSNPN and CDR2 as SVGIG (reference sequence). The CDR3 loop reads CAWSRQVNEQFF. Partial CDR3 DNA: TGTGCCTGGAGTAGGCAGGTCAATGAG.

In the case of this clone: The CDR3 end lies 3 residues beyond the end of the read and is filled in from the germline J gene. V gene TRBV30 combines with J gene TRBJ2-7; TRBD1 agrees at 9 bases. The J segment lost 1 base and the V segment lost 4 bases, leaving 11 bases of the junction unmatched. The CDR3 length is 16 residues. The germline V gene encodes CDR1 GTSNPN and CDR2 SVGIG (reference sequence). The CDR3 DNA, read in part, is TGTGCCTGGACCGAAACATCCGGGACAGGGTCCTACGAG. It codes for CAWTETSGTGSYE. The CDR3, in full, reads CAWTETSGTGSYEQYF.

Comment on this clone: The missing CDR3 end, 3 residues past where the read stops, is filled in from the germline J gene. The chain has TRBV19 and TRBJ2-6; D may be TRBD2 (6 bases). The germline V gene encodes CDR1 LNHDA and CDR2 SQIVND (reference sequence). With 5 bases removed from V and 0 bases from J, the gap between germline ends came to 14 bases. The CDR3 is 17 residues long. The CDR3: CASSAGTSISGANVLTF. Partial CDR3 DNA: TGTGCCAGTAGTGCCGGGACTTCCATCTCTGGGGCCAACGTC.

There are many counts of this clone. Sequencing ends 3 residues short of the CDR3 end; the germline J gene provides the rest. This chain uses TRBV29-1 with TRBJ2-5; no definite D call. The V end lost 4 bases, the J end lost 2 bases, and 8 bases lay between the germline ends. CDR1 is SQVTM and CDR2 is ANQGSEA in the germline V gene. The CDR3 loop spans 12 amino acids. CDR3 residues: CSVVETQETQYF. The sequenced CDR3 bases are TGCAGCGTTGTTGAAACACAAGAGACC.

Ten or more counts support this clone. The CDR3 is CASSPRGRETQYF. The DNA read from the CDR3 is TGTGCCAGCAGTCCTAGGGGGCGAGAGACC. This sequence joins TRBV2 and TRBJ2-5, with 7 bases aligning to TRBD1. The CDR3 end is not reached by the read, which stops 3 residues before it; the germline J gene fills it in. The CDR3 is 13 residues long. From germline, CDR1 is SNHLY and CDR2 FYNNEI. J lost 4 bases, V lost 5 bases, and 4 bases had no gene match.

Many counts were recorded for this clone. The read comes to an end 3 residues before the CDR3 does, leaving the germline J gene to fill in the end. This chain joins TRBV2 and TRBJ1-1; D is possibly TRBD1 (6 bases). The CDR3 is 12 amino acids. Germline assignment: CDR1 SNHLY and CDR2 FYNNEI. V was clipped by 4 bases and J by 6 bases, with 9 bases between them. The DNA read from the CDR3 is TGTGCCAGCAGTGTCCACAGGGCTGAA. It specifies CASSVHRAE. The full CDR3 is CASSVHRAEAFF.

This clone has at least ten counts. Read sequence stops 3 residues before the CDR3 end, and the germline J gene provides the missing end. This chain uses TRBV2 with TRBJ2-1, with 10 nucleotides matching TRBD2. V shed 6 bases and J 7 bases; nucleotides not matched to a gene: 9. The CDR3 contains 15 residues. Germline lookup yields CDR1 SNHLY and CDR2 FYNNEI. The CDR3 here is CASRSGRAGFNEQFF. Partial CDR3 DNA: TGTGCCAGCAGGAGCGGGAGGGCCGGTTTTAATGAG. Filled out from reference TRBV2 and TRBJ2-1, the complete variable domain reads EPEVTQTPSHQVTQMGQEVILRCVPISNHLYFYWYRQILGQKVEFLVSFYNNEISEKSEIFDDQFSVERPDGSNFTLKIRSTKLEDSAMYFCASRSGRAGFNEQFFGPGTRLTVL.

This clone was recorded many times. The CDR3 extends 3 residues past the end of the read, so its final part is completed from the germline J gene. V usage is TRBV19 and J usage is TRBJ1-5; D is ambiguous. The V and J ends lost 2 bases and 6 bases respectively, with 14 bases between them. The CDR3 runs 15 residues. The V gene's germline CDR1 is LNHDA and CDR2 SQIVND (reference sequence). The CDR3 loop is CASSILSMVRQPQHF. The CDR3 DNA, read in part, is TGTGCCAGTAGTATACTTAGTATGGTTCGTCAGCCC.

This clone was seen more than once but under ten times. The read terminates 3 residues before the CDR3 end, so the remaining end is supplied by the germline J gene. The rearrangement joins TRBV2 to TRBJ1-5; perhaps TRBD1 as D (5 bases). V lost 3 bases and J lost 1, with 10 bases in between. This CDR3 comprises 15 residues. Germline-derived CDR1 and CDR2 are SNHLY and FYNNEI. The CDR3 sequence is CASSDRVASNQPQHF. The covered CDR3 bases are TGTGCCAGCAGTGACAGGGTGGCAAGCAATCAGCCC.

This clone was recorded many times. The read terminates 3 residues before the CDR3 end, so the remaining end is supplied by the germline J gene. The V call is TRBV6-2 or TRBV6-3, the J call TRBJ2-2; 7 nucleotides match TRBD1. With 6 bases clipped from V and 5 bases from J, the junction kept 9 bases outside the gene matches. From germline, CDR1 is MNHEY and CDR2 SVGEGT. The CDR3 consists of 15 residues. CDR3 bases read: TGTGCCAGCAGGAAAGGGGACAGATCAACCGGGGAG. Protein sequence: CASRKGDRSTGE. The whole CDR3 is CASRKGDRSTGELFF.

This clone came up many times. The read terminates 3 residues ahead of where the CDR3 ends, so the germline J gene completes it. The chain uses TRBV14 and TRBJ1-1; no clear D. The CDR3 sequence is 14 residues long. V was cut by 1 base and J by 4 bases, with 10 bases left in between. Germline V lookup: CDR1 SGHDN, CDR2 FVKESK. The CDR3 bases that were read are TGTGCCAGCAGCCAAGTCCACGCGCGCACTGAA. Protein sequence: CASSQVHARTE. Given in full, the CDR3 is CASSQVHARTEAFF.

This clone was detected many times. Read data end 3 residues before the CDR3 end; the end is taken from the germline J gene. The V gene is TRBV11-2, the J gene TRBJ1-1; 7 bases are shared with TRBD1. The CDR3 is 14 residues long. Germline lookup yields CDR1 SGHAT and CDR2 FQNNGV. The sequenced CDR3 bases are TGTGCCAGCAGCTTAGATTGGGAGGGGGCGGAA. It is translated as CASSLDWEGAE. The complete CDR3 sequence is CASSLDWEGAEAFF.

In its sample, this clone was seen a few times. The observed sequence ends 3 residues before the CDR3 terminus, with the missing tail filled in from the germline J gene. The rearrangement joins TRBV5-1 to TRBJ2-1; 9 positions agree with TRBD2. Germline V gene data show CDR1 as SGHRS and CDR2 as YFSETQ. The CDR3 extends over 15 amino acids. The V segment lost 4 bases and the J segment 7 bases; nucleotides outside the gene matches: 9. The CDR3 DNA, read in part, is TGCGCCAGCAGCGCGGGGGGGACTAGCAGTAATGAG. Translated: CASSAGGTSSNE. The whole CDR3 sequence is CASSAGGTSSNEQFF. The full variable domain, in which reference TRBV5-1 and TRBJ2-1 provide the parts outside the CDR3, is KAGVTQTPRYLIKTRGQQVTLSCSPISGHRSVSWYQQTPGQGLQFLFEYFSETQRNKGNFPGRFSGRQFSNSRSEMNVSTLELGDSALYLCASSAGGTSSNEQFFGPGTRLTVL.

In regard to this clone: The CDR3 goes on 3 residues after the read ends, and that part is filled in from the germline J gene. This chain joins TRBV2 and TRBJ2-1; D is undetermined. The CDR3 runs to 13 residues. The V gene lost 8 bases and the J gene lost 3 bases, with 11 bases spanning the gap. The V gene's germline CDR1 is SNHLY and CDR2 FYNNEI. CDR3 sequence reads: CASVGTVYNEQFF. The CDR3 DNA, read in part, is TGTGCCAGCGTCGGTACTGTCTACAATGAG.

This clone appeared many times. With the read ending 3 residues before the CDR3 end, the germline J gene is used to fill in that end. The chain employs TRBV5-4 and TRBJ1-2, with D unclear. Germline V gene data show CDR1 as SGHNT and CDR2 as YYREEE (reference sequence). V lost 4 bases, J lost 4 bases, and 11 bases lay in between. There are 13 residues in the CDR3. Incomplete CDR3 DNA: TGTGCCAGCAGCCCGGGGAACGGCTATGGC. It encodes CASSPGNGYG. The CDR3, in full, reads CASSPGNGYGYTF.

This clone was detected ten times or more. The DNA read from the CDR3 is TGTGCCAGCAGTTTAACAGGGGTCTCCTATAATTCACCC. This encodes CASSLTGVSYNSP. The CDR3 in full is CASSLTGVSYNSPLHF. The V and J genes are TRBV12-3 or TRBV12-4 and TRBJ1-6, with 7 bases lining up with TRBD1. The read is 3 residues too short to cover the CDR3 end, so that end is filled in from the germline J gene. This CDR3 contains 16 residues. Unmatched junction bases numbered 1, after V lost 2 bases and J lost 0 bases.

This clone was detected ten times or more. The sequenced fragment ends 3 residues before the CDR3 boundary, so the rest is inferred from the germline J gene. The V gene is TRBV29-1, the J gene TRBJ2-3, with 9 nucleotides matching TRBD1. Per the germline V gene, CDR1 is SQVTM and CDR2 is ANQGSEA. CDR3 length: 14 residues. Losses at the gene ends were 7 bases for V and 8 bases for J; bases not matched to a gene: 13. The CDR3 here is CSGGQGSFGGTQYF. The sequenced part of the CDR3 DNA is TGCAGCGGGGGACAGGGCTCCTTTGGAGGTACG.

In its sample, this clone was seen many times. The read stops 3 residues short of the end of the CDR3; the missing end is completed from the germline J gene. The chain is built from TRBV18 and TRBJ2-5, with D unclear. V was trimmed by 3 bases and J by 4 bases, leaving 6 bases between them. This CDR3 has 12 amino acids. Germline-derived CDR1 and CDR2 are KGHSH and LQKENI. This chain's CDR3 is CASSPNGETQYF. The sequenced CDR3 bases are TGTGCCAGCTCACCTAACGGAGAGACC.

This clone was picked up many times. The CDR3 end is not reached by the read, which stops 3 residues before it; the germline J gene fills it in. The rearrangement links TRBV5-6 to TRBJ2-1; 11 nucleotides match TRBD2. This CDR3 has 15 amino acids. The germline V gene encodes CDR1 SGHDT and CDR2 YYEEEE. V gave up 4 bases and J gave up 0 bases; unmatched junction bases: 0. Incomplete CDR3 DNA: TGTGCCAGCAGCACTAGCGGGAGCTCCTACAATGAG. The encoded protein is CASSTSGSSYNE. The whole CDR3 reads CASSTSGSSYNEQFF.

The table lists this clone with many counts. The read comes to an end 3 residues before the CDR3 does, leaving the germline J gene to fill in the end. The V call is TRBV5-1, the J call TRBJ2-3; 10 bases match TRBD2. This CDR3 region has 18 residues. Germline V gene sequence: CDR1 SGHRS, CDR2 YFSETQ. The V segment lost 4 bases and the J segment 1 base; nucleotides outside the gene matches: 12. CDR3 DNA, as far as it was read: TGCGCCAGCAGCCAGGAGCGGGAGGGCCATCCCCGCACAGATACG. It codes for CASSQEREGHPRTDT. The complete CDR3 reads CASSQEREGHPRTDTQYF.